This record covers a single T cell receptor (beta chain). A single count supports this clone. Its specific antigen is unknown. Per-base qualities were not stored, and no clone one base away is much larger. The immunoSEQ Assay, a bias-controlled multiplex PCR, was used to amplify TCRbeta CDR3 regions from genomic DNA. As for how the authors treated the data: Within the assay, amplification of reference gene primers was used to estimate how many nucleated cells each sample contained. To quantify the absolute abundance of each unique TCRbeta CDR3 rearrangement, sequence reads were collapsed and filtered. Productive Simpson clonality was computed per sample as the square root of Simpson's diversity index over productive rearrangements. TCRdb re-hosts the immuneACCESS table, in-frame sequences only. Its copies lack some clones; in the studies checked, an unresolved V gene accounts for under half of them, and the cause for the rest is not known. That table furnishes V, J and clone size, whereas the DNA furnished D and trimming. This sample is represented by 400,000 to 500,000 clones; 88% of them were singletons. Approximately 2% of the sample is taken by the ten largest.

In the prospective study, participants were about 18 to 95 years old, resided in around 25 geographic areas of the United States, and were enrolled through a virtual design. In the prospective study, cohorts were assigned on the basis of participant-reported clinical history obtained from a screening survey and a study questionnaire. Recovered participants in ImmuneRACE Cohort 3 were defined by two consecutive negative NP/OP PCR tests, clearance by a healthcare professional, or resolution of symptoms. Each participant in the prospective study had whole blood, serum and a nasopharyngeal or oropharyngeal swab collected by mobile phlebotomists. Over a roughly 2-month period, participants in the prospective study had the option of providing additional blood draws and questionnaires. Prospective study blood samples were shipped either frozen or at room temperature before DNA extraction. These data belong to a study of blood T cell repertoires in COVID-19 (dated by TCRdb to 2018 to 2020). A note on the overall study: Collaborator samples came from the United States, Italy and Spain and covered acute and convalescent phases of COVID-19. The sample metadata nearly always contained a de-identified subject ID, COVID-19 status, age in years and sex. The samples were drawn from two sources: the first 160 participants of the ongoing ImmuneRACE study, and about 1,300 subjects contributed by 6 global collaborators. The repertoires were released in a freely available public database meant as a resource for research on the immune response to SARS-CoV-2. Deeply sampled blood TCRbeta repertoires from subjects exposed to, actively infected with, or recovered from COVID-19 were included in the dataset. The prospective study material was composed of cDNA or gDNA derived from T cells, B-cell-depleted T cells, or PBMCs. HLA class I and class II types, where available, came from metadata supplied by the sample provider rather than from assay-based typing. What the research found in general, with its limitations: Clinical and demographic metadata were provided uncurated, with the amount varying by source and participant.

The receptor comes from a woman in her forties who had recovered from COVID-19. Sequencing used PBMCs or T cells enriched from blood (not recorded which).

CDR3 sequence: CASSLGAMSSYNEQFF. The DNA sequence is TGTGCCAGCAGCTTGGGGGCGATGAGCTCCTACAATGAGCAGTTCTTC. The chain couples TRBV5-6 to TRBJ2-1; no D gene can be assigned with confidence. V is reduced by 0 bases and J by 0 bases, leaving a spacing of 10 bases between them. Reading from cysteine to phenylalanine, the CDR3 counts 16 amino acids. Just CDR3 DNA is preserved here, 48 bases in frame from base 1. The germline V gene sets CDR1 to SGHDT and CDR2 to YYEEEE.